This TCR beta chain was sequenced for a study of T cell responses to AZD1222 COVID-19 vaccine (dated by TCRdb to about 2021). Context from the whole study: AZD1222 recipients whose second dose came at about 4 weeks and those whose second dose came at about 12 weeks were combined into one group, since spike-specific TCR depth and breadth did not differ between the two schedules. TCR sequencing was performed for fewer than 250 trial participants, of whom about 200 were given two doses of AZD1222 and around 25 were given two doses of MenACWY control vaccine. Trial participants were enrolled by age into 18-55, 56-69 and 70-plus year subgroups, with approximately 150, 30 and 60 TCR-sequenced participants respectively.

The time point label corresponds to: baseline before first vaccination. Vaccinee samples came from UK trials COV001 and COV002, including a single-blind randomized controlled phase 2/3 trial of AZD1222 (ChAdOx1 nCoV-19) in healthy adults. For TCRbeta chain sequencing, PBMC samples were collected from trial participants at day 0 and at day 28 after the second dose. Its CDR3 holds 14 amino acids, cysteine through phenylalanine. The entry retains the CDR3 DNA only, 42 bases that are in frame from base 1. CDR1 SGHRS and CDR2 YFSETQ are derived from the germline V gene. V is clipped by 5 bases and J by 1 base, and the sequence between their germline boundaries is 12 bases long. A word on this clone: What this receptor recognizes is not known. Qualities for individual bases were not recorded, and no much larger clone is one base off.

The CDR3 regions of human TCRbeta chains were subjected to immunosequencing. Per the authors' processing: TCRs in the repertoires were matched against a reference library of SARS-CoV-2-specific TCRs that had been generated with the MIRA antigen-specificity platform. Breadth meant the fraction of unique TCRs that were SARS-CoV-2-associated, whereas depth meant the fraction of total T cells that were SARS-CoV-2-associated. Using the MIRA data, each spike-specific TCR was assigned both to the spike region to which the TCR was reactive and to a CD4 or CD8 class. Log10-transformed breadth and depth values were compared by one-way ANOVA with Sidak's multiple comparisons tests. TCRdb mirrors the immuneACCESS table, restricted to in-frame sequences. Some clones are absent from its copies; in checked studies, under half trace to an unresolved V gene, and the reason for the others is unknown. D and trimming come from the DNA, and the V and J calls and clone size come from that table. This sample gives around 160,000 clones in total; roughly 92% of them show up just once. About 0.64% of the sample lies in the top ten.

General study outcomes and caveats: No day 14 peak-response samples were available, so repertoires were characterized only after the peak T cell response. Conclusions about previously exposed vaccinees are limited, since just 5 or 6 AZD1222 recipients were seropositive for SARS-CoV-2 at baseline. Reportedly, almost half of the unique spike-specific TCRs recognized epitopes lying outside the regions that are mutated in the B.1.351 and B.1.1.7 variants. After two AZD1222 doses, spike-specific TCR breadth and depth were significantly higher than at day 0 and than in MenACWY recipients. The 56-69-year group was small, and its depth increase did not reach significance, likely because of low power. Participants were mostly white British and included more females than males, and it was suggested by the authors that clonal diversity may have been underestimated. CD4 TCRs associated with the vaccine covered the entire spike protein, and the dominant responses were in regions 160-218 and 743-854.

The receptor chain draws on TRBV5-1 and TRBJ1-1; the D region possibly corresponds to TRBD1 (6 bases align). The source material was peripheral blood, sampled on day 0 of AZD1222 vaccination. The source of this sequence is an adult in good health. The DNA sequence follows: TGCGCCAGCAGGATCCAACAGGGGAACACTGAAGCTTTCTTT. It specifies CASRIQQGNTEAFF.